This TCR beta chain comes out of a study of blood T cell repertoires in COVID-19. Turning to the study itself: Samples taken during acute and convalescent COVID-19 were collected in the United States, Italy and Spain.

Methods used by the authors: Amplified reference gene primers provided the basis for estimating nucleated cell counts. Measured with immunoSEQ multiplex PCR; TCRdb has only the in-frame clones, and not every one. For V, J and clone size, that table is used; D and trimming come from the DNA. The data contain 150,000 to 200,000 clones, around 88% of them singletons. Germline V gene lookup returns CDR1 KGHSH and CDR2 LQKENI. V lost 3 bases, J lost 5 bases, and 13 bases lay in between. CDR3 length: 15 amino acids. This clone was picked up one time. The chain employs TRBV18 and TRBJ2-2; perhaps TRBD1 as D (5 bases). The clonotype was recovered from a woman between 25 and 40 years old who had recovered from COVID-19. The sample consisted of PBMCs or T cells enriched from blood (not recorded which). CDR3 protein: CASSPAGSWTGELFF. The CDR3 nucleotides are TGTGCCAGCTCACCGGCAGGGTCCTGGACCGGGGAGCTGTTTTTT.